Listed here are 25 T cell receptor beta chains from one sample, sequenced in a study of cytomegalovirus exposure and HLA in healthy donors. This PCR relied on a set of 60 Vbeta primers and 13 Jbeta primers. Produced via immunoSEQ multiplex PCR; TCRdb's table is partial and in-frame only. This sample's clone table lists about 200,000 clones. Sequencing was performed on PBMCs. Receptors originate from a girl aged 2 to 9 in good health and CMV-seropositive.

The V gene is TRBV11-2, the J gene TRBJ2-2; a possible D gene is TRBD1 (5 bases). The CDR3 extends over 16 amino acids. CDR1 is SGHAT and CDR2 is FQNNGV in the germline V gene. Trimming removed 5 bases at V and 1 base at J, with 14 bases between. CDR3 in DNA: TGTGCCAGCAGCCTCAATAGACAGAGGAACACCGGGGAGCTGTTTTTT. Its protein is CASSLNRQRNTGELFF.

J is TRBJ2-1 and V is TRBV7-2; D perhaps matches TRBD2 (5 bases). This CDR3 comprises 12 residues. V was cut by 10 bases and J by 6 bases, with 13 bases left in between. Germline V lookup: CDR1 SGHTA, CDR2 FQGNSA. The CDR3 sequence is CATQEASNEQFF. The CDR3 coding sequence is TGTGCCACTCAGGAGGCTTCCAATGAGCAGTTCTTC.

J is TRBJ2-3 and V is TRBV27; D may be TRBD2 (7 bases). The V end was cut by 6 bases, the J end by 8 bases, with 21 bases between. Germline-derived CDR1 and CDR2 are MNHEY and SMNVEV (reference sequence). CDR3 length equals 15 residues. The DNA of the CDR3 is TGTGCCAGCAGCCTTTGGGGGCGGGAGAAGGGTACGCAGTATTTT. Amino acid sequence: CASSLWGREKGTQYF.

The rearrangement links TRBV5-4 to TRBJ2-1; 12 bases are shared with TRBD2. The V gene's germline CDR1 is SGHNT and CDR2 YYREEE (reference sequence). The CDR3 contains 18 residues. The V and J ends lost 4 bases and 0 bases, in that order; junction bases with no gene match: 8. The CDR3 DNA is TGTGCCAGCAGCCCCGGACTAGCGGGAAGGGGCTCCTACAATGAGCAGTTCTTC. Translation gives CASSPGLAGRGSYNEQFF.

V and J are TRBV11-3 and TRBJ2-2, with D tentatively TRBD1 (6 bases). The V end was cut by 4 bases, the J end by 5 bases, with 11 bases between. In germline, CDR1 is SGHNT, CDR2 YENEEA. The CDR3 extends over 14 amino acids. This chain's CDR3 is CASSSGASTGELFF. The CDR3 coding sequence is TGTGCCAGCAGCTCAGGGGCTTCGACCGGGGAGCTGTTTTTT.

The CDR3 coding sequence is TGCGCCAGCAGCATGCCCGGGACAGTTTACGAGCAGTACTTC. It specifies CASSMPGTVYEQYF. The V and J genes are TRBV5-1 and TRBJ2-7, with 7 positions matching TRBD1. J was trimmed by 4 bases and V by 4 bases; bases with no gene match: 8. The CDR3 sequence is 14 residues long. Germline V gene lookup returns CDR1 SGHRS and CDR2 YFSETQ.

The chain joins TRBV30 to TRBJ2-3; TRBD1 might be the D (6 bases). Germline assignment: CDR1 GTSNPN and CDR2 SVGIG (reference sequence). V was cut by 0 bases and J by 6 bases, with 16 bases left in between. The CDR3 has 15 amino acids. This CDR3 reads CAWSVWGPVVDTQYF. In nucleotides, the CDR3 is TGTGCCTGGAGTGTATGGGGGCCGGTTGTCGATACGCAGTATTTT.

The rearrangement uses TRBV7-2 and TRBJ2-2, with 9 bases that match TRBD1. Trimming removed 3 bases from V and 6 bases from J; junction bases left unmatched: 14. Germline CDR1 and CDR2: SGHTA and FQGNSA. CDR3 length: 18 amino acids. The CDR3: CASSLSSGGQGPAGELFF. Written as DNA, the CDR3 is TGTGCCAGCAGCTTGTCGTCGGGGGGACAGGGACCAGCCGGGGAGCTGTTTTTT.

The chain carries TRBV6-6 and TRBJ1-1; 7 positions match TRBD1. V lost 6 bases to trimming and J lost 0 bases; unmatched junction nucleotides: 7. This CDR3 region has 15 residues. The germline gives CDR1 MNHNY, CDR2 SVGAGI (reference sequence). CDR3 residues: CASSLPGTVNTEAFF. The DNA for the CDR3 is TGTGCCAGCAGCCTCCCCGGGACAGTGAACACTGAAGCTTTCTTT.

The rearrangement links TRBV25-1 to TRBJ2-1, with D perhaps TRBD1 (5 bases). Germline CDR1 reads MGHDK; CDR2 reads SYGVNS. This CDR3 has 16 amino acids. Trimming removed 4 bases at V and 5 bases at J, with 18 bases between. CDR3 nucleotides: TGTGCCAGCAGTGGCCCTGCCGGCAGGGTGGACAATGAGCAGTTCTTC. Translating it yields CASSGPAGRVDNEQFF.

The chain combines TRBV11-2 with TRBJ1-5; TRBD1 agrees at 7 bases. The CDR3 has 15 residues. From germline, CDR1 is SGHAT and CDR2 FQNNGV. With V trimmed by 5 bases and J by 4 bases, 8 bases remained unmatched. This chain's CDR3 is CASSQSGQPNQPQHF. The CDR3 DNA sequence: TGTGCCAGCAGCCAGTCGGGACAGCCTAATCAGCCCCAGCATTTT.

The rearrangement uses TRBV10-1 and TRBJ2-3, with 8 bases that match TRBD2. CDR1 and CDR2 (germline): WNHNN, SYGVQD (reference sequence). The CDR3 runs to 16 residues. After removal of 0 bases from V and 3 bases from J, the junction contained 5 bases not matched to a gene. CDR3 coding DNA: TGCGCCAGCAGTGAGTCGAAGGGACTAGAAACAGATACGCAGTATTTT. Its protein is CASSESKGLETDTQYF.

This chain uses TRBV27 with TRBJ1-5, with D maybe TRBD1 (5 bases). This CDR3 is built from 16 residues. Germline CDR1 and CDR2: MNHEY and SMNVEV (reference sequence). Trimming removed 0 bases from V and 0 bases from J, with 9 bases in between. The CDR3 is CASSLSWGGSNQPQHF. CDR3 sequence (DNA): TGTGCCAGCAGTTTATCTTGGGGGGGTAGCAATCAGCCCCAGCATTTT.

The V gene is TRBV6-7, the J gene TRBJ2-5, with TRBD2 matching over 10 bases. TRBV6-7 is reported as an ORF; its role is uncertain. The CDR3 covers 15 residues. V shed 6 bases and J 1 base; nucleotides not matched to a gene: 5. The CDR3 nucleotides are TGTGCCAGCAGGCTAGCGGGAGTCTCCCAAGAGACCCAGTACTTC. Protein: CASRLAGVSQETQYF.

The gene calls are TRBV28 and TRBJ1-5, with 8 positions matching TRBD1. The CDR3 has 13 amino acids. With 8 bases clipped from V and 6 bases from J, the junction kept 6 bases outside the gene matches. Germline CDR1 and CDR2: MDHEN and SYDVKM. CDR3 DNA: TGTGCCAGCTGCAGGGGGCTAGGTCAGCCCCAGCATTTT. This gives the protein CASCRGLGQPQHF.

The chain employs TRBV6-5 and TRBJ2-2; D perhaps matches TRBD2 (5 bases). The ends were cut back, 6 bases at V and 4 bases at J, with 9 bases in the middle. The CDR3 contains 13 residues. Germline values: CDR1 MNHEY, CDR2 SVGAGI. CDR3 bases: TGTGCCAGCAGGGAGGCCGGCACCGGGGAGCTGTTTTTT. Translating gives CASREAGTGELFF.

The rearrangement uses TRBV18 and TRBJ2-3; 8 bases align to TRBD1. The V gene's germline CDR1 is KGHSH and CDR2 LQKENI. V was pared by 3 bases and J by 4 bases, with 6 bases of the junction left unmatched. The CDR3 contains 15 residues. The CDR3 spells CASSPGGQGADTQYF. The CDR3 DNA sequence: TGTGCCAGCTCACCCGGAGGACAGGGCGCAGATACGCAGTATTTT. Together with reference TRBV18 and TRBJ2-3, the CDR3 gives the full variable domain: NAGVMQNPRHLVRRRGQEARLRCSPMKGHSHVYWYRQLPEEGLKFMVYLQKENIIDESGMPKERFSAEFPKEGPSILRIQQVVRGDSAAYFCASSPGGQGADTQYFGPGTRLTVL.

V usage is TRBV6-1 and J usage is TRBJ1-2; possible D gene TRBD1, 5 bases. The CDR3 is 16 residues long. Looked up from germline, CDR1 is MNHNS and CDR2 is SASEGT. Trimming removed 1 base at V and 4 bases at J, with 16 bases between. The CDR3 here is CASSEGGKGSLYGYTF. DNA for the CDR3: TGTGCCAGCAGTGAAGGGGGAAAGGGGTCTCTCTATGGCTACACCTTC.

CDR3 residues: CASSPTGRAGANVLTF. The CDR3 bases are TGCGCCAGCAGCCCGACAGGGCGGGCTGGGGCCAACGTCCTGACTTTC. The V and J genes are TRBV5-1 and TRBJ2-6; 7 bases map to TRBD1. With V trimmed by 4 bases and J by 2 bases, 6 bases remained unmatched. This CDR3 spans 16 amino acids. Germline CDR1 reads SGHRS; CDR2 reads YFSETQ.

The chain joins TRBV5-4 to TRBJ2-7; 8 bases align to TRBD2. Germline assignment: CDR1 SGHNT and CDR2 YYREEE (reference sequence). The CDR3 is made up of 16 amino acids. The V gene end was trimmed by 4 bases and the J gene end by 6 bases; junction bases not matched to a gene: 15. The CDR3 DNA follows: TGTGCCAGCAGCGGGAGGGTAGCGGGACCCATTGGCGAGCAGTACTTC. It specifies CASSGRVAGPIGEQYF.

CDR3 sequence: CASSLLAGQDTQYF. CDR3 nucleotides: TGTGCCAGCAGCTTACTAGCGGGCCAAGATACGCAGTATTTT. This chain links TRBV2 with TRBJ2-3; 9 nucleotides align to TRBD2. V trimming: 6 bases; J trimming: 5 bases; junction bases outside the gene matches: 6. Germline loops: CDR1 SNHLY, CDR2 FYNNEI. CDR3 length: 14 amino acids.

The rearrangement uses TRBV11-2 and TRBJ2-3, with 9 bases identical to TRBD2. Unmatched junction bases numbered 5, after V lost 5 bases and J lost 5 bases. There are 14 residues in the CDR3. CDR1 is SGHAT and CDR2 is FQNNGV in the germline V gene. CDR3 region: CASSPGLAVDTQYF. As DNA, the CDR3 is TGTGCCAGCAGCCCGGGACTAGCAGTAGATACGCAGTATTTT.

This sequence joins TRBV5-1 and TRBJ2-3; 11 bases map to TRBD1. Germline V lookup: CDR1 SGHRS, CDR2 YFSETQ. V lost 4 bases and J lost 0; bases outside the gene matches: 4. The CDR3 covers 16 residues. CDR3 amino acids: CASSPRDRGSTDTQYF. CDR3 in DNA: TGCGCCAGCAGCCCCCGGGACAGGGGGAGCACAGATACGCAGTATTTT.

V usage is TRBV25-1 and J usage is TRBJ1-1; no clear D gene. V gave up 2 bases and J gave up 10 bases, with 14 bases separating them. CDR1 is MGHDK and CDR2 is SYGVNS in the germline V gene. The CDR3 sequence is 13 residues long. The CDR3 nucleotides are TGTGCCAGCAGTGAAGGGGTAAGGGAGGGAGCTTTCTTT. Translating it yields CASSEGVREGAFF.

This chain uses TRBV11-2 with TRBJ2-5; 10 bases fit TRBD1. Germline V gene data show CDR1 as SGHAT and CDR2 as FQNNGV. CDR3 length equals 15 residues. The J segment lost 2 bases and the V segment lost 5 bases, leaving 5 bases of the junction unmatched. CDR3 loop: CASSTGTGEQETQYF. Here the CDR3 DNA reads TGTGCCAGCAGCACGGGGACAGGGGAACAAGAGACCCAGTACTTC.